Below, 26 T cell receptor beta chains from the same sample are listed, as sequenced in a study of T cell repertoires in cytomegalovirus infection. TCRdb re-called the reads with MiXCR, one entry per CDR3 protein. The sample records roughly 990,000 distinct CDR3 sequences, approximately 31% being singletons. Which antigens these TCRs recognize remains unknown. Source: cultured CD8+ T cells from PBMCs, taken from culture after CMV antigen stimulation. The receptors stem from a human donor in good health (CMV status not recorded). Some clones in this sample may be carry-over from other donors' samples.

The chain couples TRBV20-1 to TRBJ1-6, with 10 nucleotides matching TRBD1. Germline values: CDR1 DFQATT, CDR2 SNEGSKA (reference sequence). The CDR3 is 15 amino acids. Unmatched junction bases numbered 7, after V lost 4 bases and J lost 7 bases. This CDR3 reads CSATISGQGNSPLHF. CDR3 nucleotide sequence: TGCAGTGCTACAATTTCGGGACAGGGGAATTCACCCCTCCACTTT.

CDR3 amino acids: CASRIRQDGELFF. The CDR3 coding sequence is TGTGCCAGCAGGATAAGACAGGACGGGGAGCTGTTTTTT. V and J are TRBV25-1 and TRBJ2-2; D perhaps matches TRBD1 (6 bases). The CDR3 consists of 13 residues. Trimming took off 6 bases at V and 7 bases at J, with 12 bases between the two ends. Germline CDR1 MGHDK, CDR2 SYGVNS.

CDR3 sequence (DNA): TGTGCCAGCGATCTTGATGAGGTCTTTGGAGATACGCAGTATTTT. This translates into CASDLDEVFGDTQYF. The chain is built from TRBV6-6 and TRBJ2-3; D is unresolved. The V end was cut by 8 bases, the J end by 5 bases, with 20 bases between. The germline V gene encodes CDR1 MNHNY and CDR2 SVGAGI (reference sequence). CDR3 length: 15 residues.

The gene calls are TRBV15 and TRBJ2-2; D possibly corresponds to TRBD1 (6 bases). Trimming stripped 8 bases from V and 1 base from J, with 8 bases between. Germline V lookup: CDR1 LNHNV, CDR2 YYDKDF (reference sequence). This CDR3 is built from 13 residues. CDR3 sequence (DNA): TGTGCCACCGAGACAGGGAACACCGGGGAGCTGTTTTTT. It yields the protein CATETGNTGELFF.

This clonotype occurred once. This may arise from a read error, as a much more abundant clone is one base away. The chain is built from TRBV7-4 and TRBJ2-7; weak D call: TRBD1 (7 bases). Trimming cost V 8 bases and J 3 bases, with 14 bases left between them. This CDR3 is 13 amino acids long. Germline loops: CDR1 SGHVT, CDR2 SQSDAQ. CDR3: CASGWQGGYEQYF. The CDR3 DNA follows: TGTGCCAGCGGCTGGCAGGGGGGCTACGAGCAGTACTTC.

V gene TRBV2 combines with J gene TRBJ1-1; tentative D call: TRBD1 (5 bases). CDR1 is SNHLY, CDR2 FYNNEI, per germline. The V end lost 3 bases, the J end lost 0 bases, and 11 bases lay between the germline ends. This CDR3 comprises 15 residues. CDR3 sequence: CASSEGQQLNTEAFF. The CDR3 DNA reads as TGTGCCAGCAGTGAGGGGCAACAGCTGAACACTGAAGCTTTCTTT.

Worth noting for this clonotype: A much larger clone lies a single base off, so this may be a read error. The chain employs TRBV7-6 and TRBJ2-1; 14 nucleotides match TRBD2. CDR3 size: 16 residues. Looked up from germline, CDR1 is SGHVS and CDR2 is FNYEAQ. CDR3: CASSRPTSGGDNGQFF. In DNA form, the CDR3 reads TGTGCCAGCAGTCGACCGACTAGCGGGGGGGACAATGGGCAGTTCTTC.

The chain links TRBV11-1 to TRBJ2-7, with 8 positions matching TRBD2. Germline V CDR1 and CDR2: SGHAT, FQDESV (reference sequence). Trimming cost V 0 bases and J 0 bases; bases outside gene matches: 13. CDR3 length: 19 residues. The DNA of the CDR3 is TGTGCCAGCAGCTTAGCTCGGGGGCCGCACGCGGGGGGCTCCTACGAGCAGTACTTC. Translation gives CASSLARGPHAGGSYEQYF.

A word on this clonotype: This may be a read error, as it is one base from a much larger clone. This sequence joins TRBV7-2 and TRBJ2-3; 7 nucleotides align to TRBD1. This CDR3 contains 16 residues. The germline gives CDR1 SGHTA, CDR2 FQGNSA. CDR3 DNA: TGTGCCAGCAACTTATGGGACAGCCCAGGTACAGATACGCAGTATTTT. Encoded protein: CASNLWDSPGTDTQYF. Based on the CDR3 plus reference TRBV7-2 and TRBJ2-3, the full variable domain is GAGVSQSPSNKVTEKGKDVELRCDPISGHTALYWYRQSLGQGLEFLIYFQGNSAPDKSGLPSDRFSAERTGGSVSTLTIQRTQQEDSAVYLCASNLWDSPGTDTQYFGPGTRLTVL.

V is TRBV20-1 and J is TRBJ2-3; D might be TRBD1 or TRBD2, each matching 7 bases. This CDR3 comprises 16 residues. V lost 2 bases and J 3 bases, leaving 18 bases between the germline ends. The V gene's germline CDR1 is DFQATT and CDR2 SNEGSKA (reference sequence). In nucleotides, the CDR3 is TGCAGTGCTAGAAGCCCCCGACAGGGAGGGACAGATACGCAGTATTTT. This gives the protein CSARSPRQGGTDTQYF.

A remark on this clonotype: This may come from a read error, since a much larger clone is one base off. This sequence joins TRBV7-8 and TRBJ1-1; possible D gene TRBD1, 6 bases. Germline lookup yields CDR1 SGHVS and CDR2 FQNEAQ. This CDR3 is 15 amino acids long. This CDR3 reads CASSFTGRLDTDAFF. DNA for the CDR3: TGTGCCAGCAGCTTCACAGGGAGATTGGACACTGATGCTTTCTTT.

This clonotype was counted many times. The chain uses TRBV7-8 and TRBJ2-1; 7 bases line up with TRBD1. The V and J ends lost 3 bases and 8 bases, in that order; junction bases with no gene match: 13. This CDR3 region has 16 residues. The germline V gene encodes CDR1 SGHVS and CDR2 FQNEAQ. CDR3 in DNA: TGTGCCAGCAGCTTGGGTGGGACAGCCCGGCGGGATGAGCAGTTCTTC. This translates into CASSLGGTARRDEQFF.

J is TRBJ1-6 and V is TRBV28; 9 positions match TRBD1. The junction had 8 bases not matched to a gene; V was cut back by 5 bases and J by 6 bases. This CDR3 is 16 amino acids long. CDR1 and CDR2 from the germline V gene are MDHEN and SYDVKM. The CDR3 here is CASSPPRDRANSPLHF. CDR3 nucleotide sequence: TGTGCCAGCAGTCCCCCCCGGGACAGGGCTAATTCACCCCTCCACTTT.

The chain is built from TRBV7-9 and TRBJ2-7; no clear D. V was trimmed by 6 bases and J by 5 bases, leaving 20 bases between them. The CDR3 consists of 15 residues. Looked up from germline, CDR1 is SEHNR and CDR2 is FQNEAQ (reference sequence). CDR3 sequence (DNA): TGTGCCAGCAGTGAATACGGCCGAGCCCCTGACGAGCAGTACTTC. Residues: CASSEYGRAPDEQYF.

This clonotype was picked up many times. The CDR3 DNA reads TGTGCCAGCAGCTTAGATGGGGGCAGCGTAGCCTATGGCTACACCTTC. This sequence encodes CASSLDGGSVAYGYTF. This chain connects TRBV7-8 to TRBJ1-2, with D possibly being TRBD1 (6 bases). The V end lost 1 base, the J end lost 4 bases, and 16 bases lay between the germline ends. The CDR3 consists of 16 residues. Germline V gene sequence: CDR1 SGHVS, CDR2 FQNEAQ.

This sequence joins TRBV10-3 and TRBJ2-7; D possibly corresponds to TRBD2 (6 bases). V was shortened by 6 bases and J by 6 bases, with 18 bases between the two germline ends. Germline-derived CDR1 and CDR2 are ENHRY and SYGVKD. CDR3 length: 14 amino acids. CDR3 amino acids: CAIRGSSSSAEQYF. The CDR3 nucleotides are TGTGCCATCAGGGGCTCATCCTCTAGCGCCGAGCAGTACTTC.

This clonotype appeared a few times. This sequence joins TRBV6-1 and TRBJ2-1, with 8 bases that match TRBD1. Germline assignment: CDR1 MNHNS and CDR2 SASEGT. Unmatched junction bases numbered 15, after V lost 7 bases and J lost 7 bases. The CDR3 is made up of 16 amino acids. CDR3 in DNA: TGTGCCAGCATCACCACAGGGGGTCCTGTATTTAATGAGCAGTTCTTC. Its protein product is CASITTGGPVFNEQFF.

This clonotype appeared a few times. The chain has TRBV5-4 and TRBJ2-3; 7 bases line up with TRBD2. The CDR3 spans 16 residues. After removal of 2 bases from V and 0 bases from J, the junction contained 6 bases not matched to a gene. CDR1 and CDR2 (germline): SGHNT, YYREEE (reference sequence). The chain's CDR3 is CASSLAGLRSTDTQYF. The DNA for the CDR3 is TGTGCCAGCAGCTTAGCGGGGCTGCGAAGCACAGATACGCAGTATTTT.

This clonotype was detected a few times. The chain carries TRBV27 and TRBJ2-1; TRBD1 or TRBD2 may be the D gene (6 bases each). V was pared by 4 bases and J by 5 bases, with 12 bases between. Germline CDR1 and CDR2: MNHEY and SMNVEV (reference sequence). This CDR3 has 14 amino acids. This CDR3 reads CASSSGGDHNEQFF. Written as DNA, the CDR3 is TGTGCCAGCAGTTCCGGGGGCGACCACAATGAGCAGTTCTTC.

The gene calls are TRBV12-3 or TRBV12-4 and TRBJ2-2; 7 positions agree with TRBD2. Trimming at V came to 3 bases and at J to 5 bases, leaving 12 bases not matched to a gene. The CDR3 length is 17 residues. The CDR3 bases are TGTGCCAGCAGTTTCGCGACTAACGGGGGGATTACCGGGGAGCTGTTTTTT. It encodes CASSFATNGGITGELFF.

The gene calls are TRBV28 and TRBJ2-5; 7 positions match TRBD1. The last part of the DNA fits TRBJ2-1 better; the J call may be wrong. The CDR3 is made up of 15 amino acids. Germline V gene data show CDR1 as MDHEN and CDR2 as SYDVKM. Here the CDR3 reads CASSPLPGQPETQFF. CDR3 nucleotides: TGTGCCAGCAGCCCCCTTCCGGGACAGCCAGAGACCCAGTTCTTC.

This rearrangement joins TRBV6-2 or TRBV6-3 to TRBJ1-2; D gene unclear. Trimming shortened V by 2 bases and J by 2 bases, and 6 bases separated the two germline ends. The CDR3 runs 13 residues. Looked up from germline, CDR1 is MNHEY and CDR2 is SVGEGT. The DNA of the CDR3 is TGTGCCAGCAGTTACGAACACAACTATGGCTACACCTTC. Translation gives CASSYEHNYGYTF.

The chain couples TRBV7-8 to TRBJ2-5; 9 bases map to TRBD1. J lost 5 bases, V lost 4 bases, and 8 bases had no gene match. The CDR3 consists of 15 residues. Germline CDR1 SGHVS, CDR2 FQNEAQ. CDR3 nucleotide sequence: TGTGCCAGCAGCTCGCGGACAGGGGCGGGGGAGACCCAGTACTTC. Protein sequence: CASSSRTGAGETQYF.

This clonotype was observed a few times. The rearrangement links TRBV11-1 to TRBJ1-1, with 7 bases identical to TRBD1. Unmatched junction bases numbered 10, after V lost 8 bases and J lost 1 base. This CDR3 has 15 amino acids. From germline, CDR1 is SGHAT and CDR2 FQDESV (reference sequence). CDR3 loop: CASLRTGNRNTEAFF. As DNA, the CDR3 is TGTGCCAGCCTTCGGACAGGAAACCGGAACACTGAAGCTTTCTTT.

This clonotype was seen more than once but under ten times. The chain employs TRBV5-4 and TRBJ2-3; TRBD1 or TRBD2 may be the D gene (5 bases each). The ends were cut back, 2 bases at V and 4 bases at J, with 8 bases in the middle. Germline V gene data show CDR1 as SGHNT and CDR2 as YYREEE (reference sequence). The CDR3 has 13 residues. The CDR3 DNA follows: TGTGCCAGCAGCTTCGGGGCCCCAGATACGCAGTATTTT. It translates to CASSFGAPDTQYF.

The chain uses TRBV11-2 and TRBJ1-5, with unresolved D. The CDR3 runs to 15 residues. Trimming removed 5 bases at V and 7 bases at J, with 18 bases between. Per germline, CDR1 SGHAT and CDR2 FQNNGV. The CDR3 sequence is CASSDPAEGWQPQHF. DNA of the CDR3: TGTGCCAGCAGCGACCCAGCGGAAGGGTGGCAGCCCCAGCATTTT. Combining the CDR3 with reference TRBV11-2 and TRBJ1-5 gives the whole variable domain EAGVAQSPRYKIIEKRQSVAFWCNPISGHATLYWYQQILGQGPKLLIQFQNNGVVDDSQLPKDRFSAERLKGVDSTLKIQPAKLEDSAVYLCASSDPAEGWQPQHFGDGTRLSIL.